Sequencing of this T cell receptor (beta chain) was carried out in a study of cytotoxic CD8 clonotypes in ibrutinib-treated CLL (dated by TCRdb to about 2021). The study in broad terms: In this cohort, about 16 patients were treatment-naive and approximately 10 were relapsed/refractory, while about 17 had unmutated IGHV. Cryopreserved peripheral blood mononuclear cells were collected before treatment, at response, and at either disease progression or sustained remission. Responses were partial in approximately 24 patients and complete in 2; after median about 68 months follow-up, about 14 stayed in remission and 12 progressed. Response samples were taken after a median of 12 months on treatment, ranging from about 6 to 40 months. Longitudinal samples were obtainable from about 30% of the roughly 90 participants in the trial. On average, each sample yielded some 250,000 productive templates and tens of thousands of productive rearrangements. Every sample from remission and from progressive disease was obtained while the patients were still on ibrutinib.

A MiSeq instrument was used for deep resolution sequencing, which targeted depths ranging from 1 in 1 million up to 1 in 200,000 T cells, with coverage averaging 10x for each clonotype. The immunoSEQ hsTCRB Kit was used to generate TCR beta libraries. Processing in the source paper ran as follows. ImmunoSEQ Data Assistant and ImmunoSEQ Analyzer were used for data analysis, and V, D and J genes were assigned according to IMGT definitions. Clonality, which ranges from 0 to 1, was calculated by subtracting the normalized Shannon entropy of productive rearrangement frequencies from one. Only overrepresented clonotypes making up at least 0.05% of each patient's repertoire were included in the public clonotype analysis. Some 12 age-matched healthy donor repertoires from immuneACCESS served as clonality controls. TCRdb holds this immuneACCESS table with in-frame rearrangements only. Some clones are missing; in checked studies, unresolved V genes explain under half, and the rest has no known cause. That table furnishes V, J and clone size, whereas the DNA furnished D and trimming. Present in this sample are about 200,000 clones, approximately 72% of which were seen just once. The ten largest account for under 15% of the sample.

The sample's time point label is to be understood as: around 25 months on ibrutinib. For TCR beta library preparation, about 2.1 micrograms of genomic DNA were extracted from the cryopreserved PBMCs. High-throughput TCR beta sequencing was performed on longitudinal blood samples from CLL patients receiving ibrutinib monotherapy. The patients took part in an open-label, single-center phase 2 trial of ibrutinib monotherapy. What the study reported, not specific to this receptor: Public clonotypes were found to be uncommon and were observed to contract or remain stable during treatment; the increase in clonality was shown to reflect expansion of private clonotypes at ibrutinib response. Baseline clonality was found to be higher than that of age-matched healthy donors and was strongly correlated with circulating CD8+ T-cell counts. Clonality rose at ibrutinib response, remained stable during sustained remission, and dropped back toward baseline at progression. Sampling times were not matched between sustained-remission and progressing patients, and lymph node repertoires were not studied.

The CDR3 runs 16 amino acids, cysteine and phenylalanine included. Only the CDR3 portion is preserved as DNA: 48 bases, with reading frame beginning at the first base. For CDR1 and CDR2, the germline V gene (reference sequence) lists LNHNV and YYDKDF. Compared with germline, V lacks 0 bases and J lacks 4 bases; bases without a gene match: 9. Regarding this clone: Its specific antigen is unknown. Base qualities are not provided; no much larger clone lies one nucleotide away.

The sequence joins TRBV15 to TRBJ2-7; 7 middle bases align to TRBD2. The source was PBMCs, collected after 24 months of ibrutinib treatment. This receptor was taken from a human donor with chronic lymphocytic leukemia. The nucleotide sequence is TGTGCCACCAGCAGAGATCGAGGGAGGGCCCGATACGAGCAGTACTTC. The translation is CATSRDRGRARYEQYF.